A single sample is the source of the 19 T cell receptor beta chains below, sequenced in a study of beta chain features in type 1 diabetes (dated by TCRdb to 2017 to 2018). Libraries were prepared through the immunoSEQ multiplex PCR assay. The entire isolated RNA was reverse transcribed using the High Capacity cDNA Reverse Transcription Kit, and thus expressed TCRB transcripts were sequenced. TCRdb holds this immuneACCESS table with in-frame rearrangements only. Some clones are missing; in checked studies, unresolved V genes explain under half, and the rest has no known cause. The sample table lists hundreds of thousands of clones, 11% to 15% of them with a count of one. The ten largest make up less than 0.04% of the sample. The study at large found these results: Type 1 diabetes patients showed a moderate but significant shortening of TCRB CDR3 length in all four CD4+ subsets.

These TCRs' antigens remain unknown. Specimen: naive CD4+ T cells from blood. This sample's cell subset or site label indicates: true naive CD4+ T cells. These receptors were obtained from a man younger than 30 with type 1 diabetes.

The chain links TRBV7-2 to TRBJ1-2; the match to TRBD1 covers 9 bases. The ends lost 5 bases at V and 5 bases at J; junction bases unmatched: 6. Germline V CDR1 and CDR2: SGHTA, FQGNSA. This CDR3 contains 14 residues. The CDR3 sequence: CASSVTGTGYGYTF. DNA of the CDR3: TGTGCCAGCAGCGTCACCGGGACAGGGTATGGCTACACCTTC.

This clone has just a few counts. CDR3 coding DNA: TGCAGCGCCGGACAGGCGAACACTGAAGCTTTCTTT. This sequence encodes CSAGQANTEAFF. This rearrangement joins TRBV29-1 to TRBJ1-1; 7 nucleotides agree with TRBD1. V lost 7 bases to trimming and J lost 1 base; unmatched junction nucleotides: 3. The CDR3 runs to 12 residues. CDR1 is SQVTM, CDR2 ANQGSEA, per germline.

CDR3 coding DNA: TGCGCCAGCAGCCAAGAAATATACAATGAGCAGTTCTTC. Its protein product is CASSQEIYNEQFF. The chain is built from TRBV4-3 and TRBJ2-1; D is undetermined. The CDR3 extends over 13 amino acids. Deletions cut 0 bases from V and 4 bases from J, with 4 bases between. CDR1 LGHNA and CDR2 YSLEER come from the germline V gene.

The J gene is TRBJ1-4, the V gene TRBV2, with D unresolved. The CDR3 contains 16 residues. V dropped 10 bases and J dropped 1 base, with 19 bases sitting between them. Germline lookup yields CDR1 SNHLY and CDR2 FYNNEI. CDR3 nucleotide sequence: TGTGCCACCGTGAGCGACCGACGGTTAACTAATGAAAAACTGTTTTTT. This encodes CATVSDRRLTNEKLFF.

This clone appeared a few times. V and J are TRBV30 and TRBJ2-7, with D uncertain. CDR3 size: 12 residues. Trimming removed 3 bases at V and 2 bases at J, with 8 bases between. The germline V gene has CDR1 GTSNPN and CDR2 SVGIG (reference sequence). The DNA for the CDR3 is TGTGCCTGGAGGGGAAATGCCTACGAGCAGTACTTC. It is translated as CAWRGNAYEQYF. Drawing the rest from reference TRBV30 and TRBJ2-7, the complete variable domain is SQTIHQWPATLVQPVGSPLSLECTVEGTSNPNLYWYRQAAGRGLQLLFYSVGIGQISSEVPQNLSASRPQDRQFILSSKKLLLSDSGFYLCAWRGNAYEQYFGPGTRLTVT.

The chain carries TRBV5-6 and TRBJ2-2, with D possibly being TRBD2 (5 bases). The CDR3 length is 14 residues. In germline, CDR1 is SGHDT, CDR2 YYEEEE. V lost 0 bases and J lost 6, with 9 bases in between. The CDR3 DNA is TGTGCCAGCAGCTTGGGGACGAGGGCCGGGGAGCTGTTTTTT. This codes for CASSLGTRAGELFF.

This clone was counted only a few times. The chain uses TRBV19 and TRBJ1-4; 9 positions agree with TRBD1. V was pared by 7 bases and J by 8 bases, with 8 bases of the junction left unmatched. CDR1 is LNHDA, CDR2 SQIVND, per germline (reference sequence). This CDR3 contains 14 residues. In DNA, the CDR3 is TGTGCCAGTACCCCGGGACAGGGTGACGAAAAACTGTTTTTT. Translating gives CASTPGQGDEKLFF.

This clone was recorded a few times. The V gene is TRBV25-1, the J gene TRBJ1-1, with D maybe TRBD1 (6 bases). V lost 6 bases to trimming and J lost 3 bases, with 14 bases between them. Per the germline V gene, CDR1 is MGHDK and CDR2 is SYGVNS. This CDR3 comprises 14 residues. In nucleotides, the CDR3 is TGTGCCAGCAGCCCCACAGGGCCCTACACTGAAGCTTTCTTT. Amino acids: CASSPTGPYTEAFF.

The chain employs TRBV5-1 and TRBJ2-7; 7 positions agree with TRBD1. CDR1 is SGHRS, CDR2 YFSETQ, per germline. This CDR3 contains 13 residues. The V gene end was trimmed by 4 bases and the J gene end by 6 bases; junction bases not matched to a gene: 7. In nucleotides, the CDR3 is TGCGCCAGCAGCGTTACAGGGGAAAGCGAGCAGTACTTC. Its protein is CASSVTGESEQYF.

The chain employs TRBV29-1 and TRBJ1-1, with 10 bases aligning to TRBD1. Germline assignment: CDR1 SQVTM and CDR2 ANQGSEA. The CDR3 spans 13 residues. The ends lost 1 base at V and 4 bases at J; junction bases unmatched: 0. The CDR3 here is CSVEGQGATEAFF. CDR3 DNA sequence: TGCAGCGTTGAAGGACAGGGGGCCACTGAAGCTTTCTTT.

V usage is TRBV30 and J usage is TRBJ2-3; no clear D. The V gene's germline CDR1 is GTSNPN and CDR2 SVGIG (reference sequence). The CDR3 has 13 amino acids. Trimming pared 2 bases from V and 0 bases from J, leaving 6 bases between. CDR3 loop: CAWSIGSTDTQYF. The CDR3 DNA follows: TGTGCCTGGAGTATTGGGAGCACAGATACGCAGTATTTT.

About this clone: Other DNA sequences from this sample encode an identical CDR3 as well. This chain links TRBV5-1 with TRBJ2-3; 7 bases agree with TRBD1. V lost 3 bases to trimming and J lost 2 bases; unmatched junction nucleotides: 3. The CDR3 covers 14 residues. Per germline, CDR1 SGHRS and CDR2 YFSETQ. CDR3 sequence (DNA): TGCGCCAGCAGCTCCGGACAGGCCACAGATACGCAGTATTTT. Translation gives CASSSGQATDTQYF.

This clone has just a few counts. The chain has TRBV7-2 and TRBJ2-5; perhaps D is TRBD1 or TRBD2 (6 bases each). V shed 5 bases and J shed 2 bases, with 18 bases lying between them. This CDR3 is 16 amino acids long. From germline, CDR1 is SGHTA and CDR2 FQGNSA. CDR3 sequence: CASSLSPGARQETQYF. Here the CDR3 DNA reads TGTGCCAGCAGCCTAAGCCCGGGGGCCCGGCAAGAGACCCAGTACTTC.

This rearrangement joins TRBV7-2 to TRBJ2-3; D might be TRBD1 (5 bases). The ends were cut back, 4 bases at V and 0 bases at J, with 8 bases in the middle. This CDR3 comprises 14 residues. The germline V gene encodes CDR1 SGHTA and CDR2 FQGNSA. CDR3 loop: CASSWGGSTDTQYF. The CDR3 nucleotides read TGTGCCAGCAGCTGGGGCGGCAGCACAGATACGCAGTATTTT.

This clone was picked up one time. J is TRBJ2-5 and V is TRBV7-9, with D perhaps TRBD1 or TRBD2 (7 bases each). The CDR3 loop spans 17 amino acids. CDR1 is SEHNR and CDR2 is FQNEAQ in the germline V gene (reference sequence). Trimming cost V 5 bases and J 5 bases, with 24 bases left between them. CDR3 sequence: CASSPGIYRGSGETQYF. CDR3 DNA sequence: TGTGCCAGCAGCCCGGGGATTTACAGGGGTAGCGGGGAGACCCAGTACTTC.

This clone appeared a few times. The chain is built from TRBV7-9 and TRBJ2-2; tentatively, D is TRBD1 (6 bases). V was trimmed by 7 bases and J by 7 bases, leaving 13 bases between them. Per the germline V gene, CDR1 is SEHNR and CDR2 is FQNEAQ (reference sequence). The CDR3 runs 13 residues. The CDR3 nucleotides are TGTGCCAGCATCGGGACATCCGGCGGGGAGCTGTTTTTT. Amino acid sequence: CASIGTSGGELFF.

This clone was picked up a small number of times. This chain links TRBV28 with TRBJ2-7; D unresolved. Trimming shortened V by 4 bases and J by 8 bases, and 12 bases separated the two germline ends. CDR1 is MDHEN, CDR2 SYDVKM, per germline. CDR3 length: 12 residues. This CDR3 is CASSSPVLQQYF. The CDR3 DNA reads TGTGCCAGCAGTTCTCCAGTGTTGCAGCAGTACTTC.

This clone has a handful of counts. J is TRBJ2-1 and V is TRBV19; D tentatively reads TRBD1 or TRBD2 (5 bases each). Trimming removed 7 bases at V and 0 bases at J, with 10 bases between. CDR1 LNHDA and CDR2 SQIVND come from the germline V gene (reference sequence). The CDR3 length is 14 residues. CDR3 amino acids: CASNRGTSYNEQFF. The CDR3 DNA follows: TGTGCCAGTAATAGAGGGACCTCCTACAATGAGCAGTTCTTC.

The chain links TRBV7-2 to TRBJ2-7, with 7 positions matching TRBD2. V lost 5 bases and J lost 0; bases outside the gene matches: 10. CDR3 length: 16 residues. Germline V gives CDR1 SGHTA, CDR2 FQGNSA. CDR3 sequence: CASSQGVGGLSYEQYF. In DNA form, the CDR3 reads TGTGCCAGCAGCCAAGGCGTGGGAGGGCTCTCCTACGAGCAGTACTTC.